A selection of T cell receptor beta chains follows, all from one sample in a study of blood T cell repertoires in COVID-19. Measured with immunoSEQ multiplex PCR; TCRdb has only the in-frame clones, and not every one. The top ten clones hold 1.2% of a sample with about 380,000 clones, 88% of them seen once. The sample taken for sequencing was PBMCs or T cells enriched from blood (not recorded which). The receptors derive from a woman aged 18-29 years who had recovered from COVID-19. Both conserved end residues are part of each CDR3. Each record gives: CDR3 DNA, CDR3 protein, V gene, J gene, CDR3 length, clone size, D gene. A D gene is named only where the DNA matches it firmly. Clone size is not always given. Where it is, it says once, few, many or a class for expanded clones.

TGTGCCTGGAGATACGAGGGAGGACACACCGGGGAGCTGTTTTTT	CAWRYEGGHTGELFF	TRBV30	TRBJ2-2	15	.	.
TGTGCCAGCAGCAAAATTTGCCGGACAAATACCTACGAGCAGTACTTC	CASSKICRTNTYEQYF	TRBV21-1	TRBJ2-7	16	.	.
TGTGCCATCAGCCGACAGGGACAGAACACTGAAGCTTTCTTT	CAISRQGQNTEAFF	TRBV10-3	TRBJ1-1	14	.	TRBD1
TGCAGCGTCGCACGACCAGGGAACACCGGGGAGCTGTTTTTT	CSVARPGNTGELFF	TRBV29-1	TRBJ2-2	14	once	.
TGTGCCAGCTCACTGGGACAGGACACTGAAGCTTTCTTT	CASSLGQDTEAFF	TRBV18	TRBJ1-1	13	.	TRBD1
TGTGCCAGCAGCCAAGAGTTTCCTAGCGGGGGGCCAGATACGCAGTATTTT	CASSQEFPSGGPDTQYF	TRBV3-1/TRBV3-2	TRBJ2-3	17	.	TRBD2
TGCGCCAGCAGCCCCCAGGGCGGGGATGGCTACACCTTC	CASSPQGGDGYTF	TRBV5-1	TRBJ1-2	13	few	.
TGTGCCAGCAGCCGACAGGGCGTTGAAGCTTTCTTT	CASSRQGVEAFF	TRBV11-2	TRBJ1-1	12	once	TRBD1
TGTGCCAGCAGCTTGGAGGTGGGCAGTAACAATGAGCAGTTCTTC	CASSLEVGSNNEQFF	TRBV5-4	TRBJ2-1	15	.	.
TGTGCCAGTAGTCTCCCAGGGGGCTCTGAGGAAAAACTGTTTTTT	CASSLPGGSEEKLFF	TRBV19	TRBJ1-4	15	.	TRBD1
TGTGCCAGCAGTCCTGAGGGCGGGAACACCGGGGAGCTGTTTTTT	CASSPEGGNTGELFF	TRBV6-5	TRBJ2-2	15	.	.
TGTGCCATCCGAGACGAGGGGGACGGGGAAAAACTGTTTTTT	CAIRDEGDGEKLFF	TRBV10-3	TRBJ1-4	14	once	.
TGTGCCAGTAGTATGCTGGGACAGGGGACGGGGTACTATGGCTACACCTTC	CASSMLGQGTGYYGYTF	TRBV19	TRBJ1-2	17	.	TRBD1
TGTGCCAGCAGTTCGTTACCCAGGGATCACATGAACACTGAAGCTTTCTTT	CASSSLPRDHMNTEAFF	TRBV27	TRBJ1-1	17	.	.
TGTGCCAGCAGCTGGGACAGAAGCTCCTACGAGCAGTACTTC	CASSWDRSSYEQYF	TRBV5-5	TRBJ2-7	14	.	TRBD1
TGTGCCAGCAGTGATCGGGGCTCCTATAATTCACCCCTCCACTTT	CASSDRGSYNSPLHF	TRBV6-1	TRBJ1-6	15	.	.
TGTGCCAGCAGCCCCCGGGGGGCTCTGGGGCACATGAACACTGAAGCTTTCTTT	CASSPRGALGHMNTEAFF	TRBV9	TRBJ1-1	18	.	.
TGTGCCAGCAGCGGGCGGGACAGGACTAATCAGCCCCAGCATTTT	CASSGRDRTNQPQHF	TRBV7-8	TRBJ1-5	15	.	TRBD1
TGCGCCAGCAGCCAGGACCTCAGGGGGACTAATGAAAAACTGTTTTTT	CASSQDLRGTNEKLFF	TRBV4-1	TRBJ1-4	16	few	TRBD1
TGTGCCAGCAGTTTGGGATTGGTCCTAAAACACCGGGGGGGCTACACCTTC	CASSLGLVLKHRGGYTF	TRBV28	TRBJ1-2	17	.	.
TGTGCCACCAGTGACCCGCGTAGCTCGTCCTACAATGAGCAGTTCTTC	CATSDPRSSSYNEQFF	TRBV24-1	TRBJ2-1	16	.	.
TGTGCCAGCAGCCCTAATGATGAAAAACTGTTTTTT	CASSPNDEKLFF	TRBV9	TRBJ1-4	12	.	.
TGTGCCAGCAGTCCGAGGAGTGGCTCTTATGGCTACACCTTC	CASSPRSGSYGYTF	TRBV27	TRBJ1-2	14	.	.
TGCAGCGTTCTCCGGCAGGTTGGCGGGGAGCTGTTTTTT	CSVLRQVGGELFF	TRBV29-1	TRBJ2-2	13	.	.
TGCGCCAGCAGCCTGCGAAGGACAGGGGATATCGATGAGCAGTTCTTC	CASSLRRTGDIDEQFF	TRBV4-1	TRBJ2-1	16	.	TRBD1
TGTGCCAGCAGCCGTCCCGGGACAGGCGCCATGTGGCAGACCCAGTACTTC	CASSRPGTGAMWQTQYF	TRBV5-6	TRBJ2-5	17	.	TRBD1
TGTGCCAGCAGCCTGGGAGACGGAAACACCATATATTTT	CASSLGDGNTIYF	TRBV7-2	TRBJ1-3	13	.	.
TGTGCCAGCTCACCACCGAGGACAGGGCGAGGGTACACCGGGGAGCTGTTTTTT	CASSPPRTGRGYTGELFF	TRBV18	TRBJ2-2	18	few	TRBD1
TGTGCCAGCAGCCCCGGACAAATGAACACTGAAGCTTTCTTT	CASSPGQMNTEAFF	TRBV3-1/TRBV3-2	TRBJ1-1	14	.	.
TGTGCCAGCAGTAACACAGCTATCCGGGAGACCCAGTACTTC	CASSNTAIRETQYF	TRBV6-6	TRBJ2-5	14	.	.
TGTGCCAGCAGTCCGGGACAGGGGTTCTTCGCTGAAGCTTTCTTT	CASSPGQGFFAEAFF	TRBV28	TRBJ1-1	15	.	TRBD1
TGTGCCAGCAGCCAGCGGACAGGGGGCTCCTACGAGCAGTACTTC	CASSQRTGGSYEQYF	TRBV7-2	TRBJ2-7	15	.	TRBD1
TGTGCCTGGGGCACAGGGTCCGATCAGCCCCAGCATTTT	CAWGTGSDQPQHF	TRBV30	TRBJ1-5	13	.	.
TGTGCCAGCAGTGAAATGGAGGGGTTCTATGAAAAACTGTTTTTT	CASSEMEGFYEKLFF	TRBV25-1	TRBJ1-4	15	.	.